The 26 T cell receptor beta chains reported below all come from one sample, sequenced in a study of cytomegalovirus exposure and HLA in healthy donors. Researchers ran the PCR with 60 Vbeta and 13 Jbeta primers. Libraries were prepared by immunoSEQ multiplex PCR; TCRdb keeps only in-frame clonotypes and omits some of them. The repertoire holds about 120,000 clones, less than 85% seen once, with 2% to 3% in the top ten. The specimen was PBMCs. These receptors all come from a man aged 25 to 40 in good health and CMV-seronegative.

V usage is TRBV4-2 and J usage is TRBJ2-5; 9 bases match TRBD2. TRBJ2-7 explains the end of the DNA better; the J call may be wrong. The CDR3 is 14 amino acids. In germline, CDR1 is LGHNA, CDR2 YNFKEQ. DNA for the CDR3: TGTGCCAGCAGCCAAATAGCGGGGGTGAACGAGCAGTACTTC. It codes for CASSQIAGVNEQYF.

The J gene is TRBJ2-1, the V gene TRBV6-6; D uncertain. The ends were cut back, 3 bases at V and 10 bases at J, with 4 bases in the middle. CDR3 length equals 10 residues. Per germline, CDR1 MNHNY and CDR2 SVGAGI (reference sequence). The CDR3 protein is CASSYIEQFF. The CDR3 bases are TGTGCCAGCAGTTATATCGAGCAGTTCTTC.

The sample holds a few counts of this clone. The chain couples TRBV19 to TRBJ1-5, with 7 bases aligning to TRBD1. V dropped 11 bases and J dropped 9; count of bases not matched to a gene: 13. The CDR3 runs 13 residues. Germline loops: CDR1 LNHDA, CDR2 SQIVND (reference sequence). The CDR3 loop reads CAGSQGGIGPQHF. The CDR3 DNA reads as TGTGCCGGAAGCCAAGGGGGCATCGGGCCCCAGCATTTT.

As to this clone: The sample carries other DNA sequences with the same CDR3. The chain combines TRBV27 with TRBJ1-1; D is perhaps TRBD1 (6 bases). The germline gives CDR1 MNHEY, CDR2 SMNVEV (reference sequence). The CDR3 extends over 15 amino acids. The ends were cut back, 6 bases at V and 1 base at J, with 15 bases in the middle. In DNA, the CDR3 is TGTGCCAGCAGATCAACAGGGTTTGGGAACACTGAAGCTTTCTTT. Translation: CASRSTGFGNTEAFF.

This chain uses TRBV5-1 with TRBJ1-2; 8 bases are shared with TRBD1. Germline CDR1 is SGHRS and CDR2 is YFSETQ. Trimming removed 3 bases from V and 2 bases from J; junction bases left unmatched: 3. CDR3 size: 14 residues. The CDR3 DNA sequence: TGCGCCAGCAGCTGGACAGGGCCGAACTATGGCTACACCTTC. It is translated as CASSWTGPNYGYTF.

The chain uses TRBV18 and TRBJ2-2; weak D call: TRBD2 (6 bases). V was cut by 3 bases and J by 2 bases, with 16 bases left in between. The CDR3 consists of 17 residues. In germline, CDR1 is KGHSH, CDR2 LQKENI. Here the CDR3 reads CASSPRPGGANTGELFF. The CDR3 DNA sequence: TGTGCCAGCTCACCGCGGCCTGGAGGGGCCAACACCGGGGAGCTGTTTTTT.

This clone was observed a single time. The CDR3, as DNA: TGCAGCGTTTATGGGGTTAGGGGTTACTCTGGAAACACCATATATTTT. As protein: CSVYGVRGYSGNTIYF. The chain links TRBV29-1 to TRBJ1-3; tentatively, D is TRBD1 (5 bases). CDR3 length: 16 amino acids. Germline CDR1 and CDR2: SQVTM and ANQGSEA. V dropped 5 bases and J dropped 0 bases, with 17 bases sitting between them.

This clone was found once. J is TRBJ1-2 and V is TRBV28; no clear D gene. There are 14 residues in the CDR3. Germline V gene data show CDR1 as MDHEN and CDR2 as SYDVKM. Trimming cost V 3 bases and J 8 bases, with 16 bases left between them. CDR3 amino acids: CASSFAGRSRGYTF. The CDR3 DNA sequence: TGTGCCAGCAGTTTTGCGGGCCGCTCTAGGGGCTACACCTTC.

This chain links TRBV19 with TRBJ2-7, with TRBD1 identical over 7 bases. V was pared by 3 bases and J by 3 bases, with 5 bases of the junction left unmatched. CDR1 and CDR2 (germline): LNHDA, SQIVND (reference sequence). The CDR3 has 14 amino acids. CDR3 bases: TGTGCCAGTAGTATCCCGGGACAGCTCTACGAGCAGTACTTC. Translating gives CASSIPGQLYEQYF.

This rearrangement joins TRBV4-2 to TRBJ2-7, with D tentatively TRBD1 (5 bases). The germline V gene has CDR1 LGHNA and CDR2 YNFKEQ. With 0 bases removed from V and 3 bases from J, the gap between germline ends came to 12 bases. CDR3 length equals 15 residues. CDR3 DNA: TGTGCCAGCAGCCAAGATTCTGGGGCTAGCTACGAGCAGTACTTC. Translated, it gives CASSQDSGASYEQYF.

This clone was detected once. The V call is TRBV11-2, the J call TRBJ2-7; D gene ambiguous. This CDR3 has 14 residues. CDR1 is SGHAT and CDR2 is FQNNGV in the germline V gene. V was clipped by 2 bases and J by 4 bases, with 12 bases between them. CDR3: CASSLTKRGYEQYF. CDR3 DNA sequence: TGTGCCAGCAGCTTAACGAAGCGCGGATACGAGCAGTACTTC.

The genes are TRBV2 and TRBJ2-7; the match to TRBD2 covers 10 bases. This CDR3 has 15 residues. V trimming: 7 bases; J trimming: 0 bases; junction bases outside the gene matches: 6. Germline CDR1 is SNHLY and CDR2 is FYNNEI. The CDR3 protein is CASTIAGGLSYEQYF. The DNA for the CDR3 is TGTGCCAGCACCATAGCGGGAGGCCTCTCCTACGAGCAGTACTTC. The complete variable domain, with remaining parts taken from reference TRBV2 and TRBJ2-7, reads EPEVTQTPSHQVTQMGQEVILRCVPISNHLYFYWYRQILGQKVEFLVSFYNNEISEKSEIFDDQFSVERPDGSNFTLKIRSTKLEDSAMYFCASTIAGGLSYEQYFGPGTRLTVT.

This clone was seen a handful of times. V is TRBV6-6 and J is TRBJ1-3, with D tentatively TRBD1 (5 bases). The CDR3 sequence is 16 residues long. V lost 2 bases and J 0 bases, leaving 11 bases between the germline ends. Germline V lookup: CDR1 MNHNY, CDR2 SVGAGI (reference sequence). Here the CDR3 DNA reads TGTGCCAGCAGTTACCCGGGGGACCGCTCTGGAAACACCATATATTTT. Translated: CASSYPGDRSGNTIYF.

The J gene is TRBJ2-1, the V gene TRBV7-2; D is possibly TRBD2 (5 bases). This CDR3 is built from 15 residues. Between the trimmed V and J ends, which lost 5 bases and 0 bases, there was a span of 11 bases. Germline V gene data show CDR1 as SGHTA and CDR2 as FQGNSA. Written as DNA, the CDR3 is TGTGCCAGCAGCGCCCGGGGTAACTCCTACAATGAGCAGTTCTTC. Its translation: CASSARGNSYNEQFF.

J is TRBJ1-1 and V is TRBV7-2; 8 bases align to TRBD1. Germline loops: CDR1 SGHTA, CDR2 FQGNSA. V gave up 3 bases and J gave up 5 bases; unmatched junction bases: 5. This CDR3 has 14 residues. DNA of the CDR3: TGTGCCAGCAGCTTCCAGGGGGCTTGGACTGAAGCTTTCTTT. Translated: CASSFQGAWTEAFF.

This chain uses TRBV28 with TRBJ1-4; tentatively, D is TRBD1 (6 bases). V was shortened by 5 bases and J by 4 bases, with 11 bases between the two germline ends. The germline CDR1 and CDR2 sequences are MDHEN and SYDVKM. The CDR3 is 14 residues long. CDR3 bases: TGTGCCAGCAGTCCCGGCAGGGGTAATGAAAAACTGTTTTTT. Its translation: CASSPGRGNEKLFF.

The chain uses TRBV9 and TRBJ2-6, with a possible D match to TRBD2 (5 bases). Trimming left V 3 bases short and J 3 bases short, with 16 bases between. The CDR3 runs 17 residues. Germline V gene lookup returns CDR1 SGDLS and CDR2 YYNGEE. The CDR3 sequence: CASSAHFMGDGANVLTF. The CDR3 region has the DNA TGTGCCAGCAGCGCCCACTTTATGGGAGATGGGGCCAACGTCCTGACTTTC.

The chain employs TRBV29-1 and TRBJ2-7, with 8 bases aligning to TRBD2. The CDR3 covers 15 residues. V was clipped by 8 bases and J by 4 bases; unmatched bases: 16. Germline CDR1 reads SQVTM; CDR2 reads ANQGSEA. Written as DNA, the CDR3 is TGCAGCATCCAAGCGGGGAGCGGGAGTTGGTACGAGCAGTACTTC. This encodes CSIQAGSGSWYEQYF.

This chain joins TRBV4-3 and TRBJ1-2; D is perhaps TRBD1 (5 bases). Trimming cost V 0 bases and J 5 bases, with 16 bases left between them. Germline-derived CDR1 and CDR2 are LGHNA and YSLEER. This CDR3 region has 16 residues. This CDR3 reads CASSQDQGGAGYGYTF. CDR3 DNA sequence: TGCGCCAGCAGCCAAGACCAGGGAGGTGCTGGGTATGGCTACACCTTC.

This chain links TRBV18 with TRBJ2-7, with 9 bases lining up with TRBD2. The trim removed 1 base at V and 4 bases at J, leaving 11 bases unmatched. Per the germline V gene, CDR1 is KGHSH and CDR2 is LQKENI. The CDR3 is made up of 17 amino acids. CDR3 bases: TGTGCCAGCTCACCACTGTCTCCTAGCGGGATCTTTTACGAGCAGTACTTC. It encodes CASSPLSPSGIFYEQYF.

The chain employs TRBV29-1 and TRBJ2-7; D gene unclear. Germline V CDR1 and CDR2: SQVTM, ANQGSEA. V was clipped by 2 bases and J by 3 bases, with 11 bases between them. This CDR3 contains 13 residues. CDR3 sequence reads: CSVERGGDYEQYF. The CDR3 DNA reads TGCAGCGTTGAAAGAGGCGGAGACTACGAGCAGTACTTC.

The chain uses TRBV6-5 and TRBJ2-2, with D possibly being TRBD1 (5 bases). Germline CDR1 reads MNHEY; CDR2 reads SVGAGI. Trimming left V 7 bases short and J 6 bases short, with 18 bases between. This CDR3 region has 15 residues. This chain's CDR3 is CASTRQPFEAGELFF. The CDR3 DNA reads TGTGCCAGCACCCGACAGCCCTTCGAGGCCGGGGAGCTGTTTTTT.

The chain carries TRBV19 and TRBJ1-1, with TRBD1 identical over 8 bases. Germline V gives CDR1 LNHDA, CDR2 SQIVND (reference sequence). This CDR3 spans 14 amino acids. V shed 5 bases and J 1 base; nucleotides not matched to a gene: 3. The CDR3 protein is CASSLGQENTEAFF. The CDR3 region has the DNA TGTGCCAGTAGTCTGGGACAGGAGAACACTGAAGCTTTCTTT.

Regarding this clone: The junction shows a germline mismatch at one end, possibly a read error. The rearrangement joins TRBV4-1 to TRBJ1-5, with D maybe TRBD1 (5 bases). This CDR3 is built from 15 residues. Looked up from germline, CDR1 is MGHRA and CDR2 is YSYEKL. As DNA, the CDR3 is TGCGCCAGCAGCCTAGAGTGGAGGGGAGTGGAGCCCCAGAATTTT. Amino acids: CASSLEWRGVEPQNF.

This chain links TRBV28 with TRBJ2-1; 9 bases agree with TRBD2. Unmatched junction bases numbered 5, after V lost 1 base and J lost 4 bases. Germline values: CDR1 MDHEN, CDR2 SYDVKM. CDR3 length: 16 residues. CDR3 DNA: TGTGCCAGCAGTTTATCTGCGGGAGGGAGATACAATGAGCAGTTCTTC. This encodes CASSLSAGGRYNEQFF. Filled out from reference TRBV28 and TRBJ2-1, the complete variable domain reads DVKVTQSSRYLVKRTGEKVFLECVQDMDHENMFWYRQDPGLGLRLIYFSYDVKMKEKGDIPEGYSVSREKKERFSLILESASTNQTSMYLCASSLSAGGRYNEQFFGPGTRLTVL.

This clone came up once. The same CDR3 arises from other DNA sequences in this sample as well. V is TRBV27 and J is TRBJ2-1; 13 nucleotides match TRBD2. The trim removed 4 bases at V and 6 bases at J, leaving 3 bases unmatched. The CDR3 has 15 residues. Germline V gives CDR1 MNHEY, CDR2 SMNVEV (reference sequence). The CDR3 coding sequence is TGTGCCAGCAGTTCCGGGACTAGCGGGATCAATGAGCAGTTCTTC. The encoded protein is CASSSGTSGINEQFF.